This TCR beta chain was recovered during a study of T cell responses to AZD1222 COVID-19 vaccine (dated by TCRdb to about 2021). About the full investigation: Because spike-specific TCR depth and breadth did not differ between the two schedules, AZD1222 recipients who got a second dose at roughly 4 weeks were pooled with those who got a second dose at roughly 12 weeks. Trial participants were enrolled by age into 18-55, 56-69 and 70-plus year subgroups, with around 150, 28 and 57 TCR-sequenced participants respectively. A total of 240 or so trial participants underwent TCR sequencing, of whom about 210 had received two doses of AZD1222 and around 25 had received two doses of the MenACWY control vaccine.

The CDR3 regions of human TCRbeta chains were analyzed by immunosequencing. Concerning the study's data processing: TCRs in the repertoires were matched against a reference library of SARS-CoV-2-specific TCRs that had been generated with the MIRA antigen-specificity platform. Breadth was defined as the fraction of unique TCRs that were SARS-CoV-2-associated. Depth was defined as the fraction of total T cells that were SARS-CoV-2-associated. Using the MIRA data, each spike-specific TCR was mapped to the spike region that the TCR reacts to and placed in a CD4 or CD8 class. Log10-transformed breadth and depth values were compared by one-way ANOVA with Sidak's multiple comparisons tests. This is the immuneACCESS table as TCRdb keeps it, with only in-frame sequences that have V and J called. A part of the clones is gone; compared with another copy, unresolved V genes explain less than half, and the rest is unexplained. V and J calls and clone size are copied from that table; D and trimming were computed from the DNA. The sample table records about 97,000 clones; roughly nine tenths of these occur just once. 1.3% of the sample belongs to the ten largest clones.

What the time point label conveys for this sample: baseline before first vaccination. Samples from vaccinated people were obtained from the UK trials COV001 and COV002, which included a single-blind randomized controlled phase 2/3 trial of AZD1222 (ChAdOx1 nCoV-19) in healthy adults. For TCRbeta chain sequencing, PBMC samples from trial participants were taken at day 0 and at day 28 after the second dose. Details on this clone: Its antigen is unknown. Base qualities were left out, and no much larger clone turns up one base away.

Points the paper makes about the study in general: The whole spike protein was spanned by vaccine-associated CD4 TCRs, and dominant responses were seen in regions 160-218 and 743-854. Reportedly, almost half of the unique spike-specific TCRs recognized epitopes lying outside the regions that are mutated in the B.1.351 and B.1.1.7 variants. Conclusions about previously exposed vaccinees are limited because only a handful of AZD1222 recipients were SARS-CoV-2 seropositive at baseline. In the small 56-69-year group, the increase in depth fell short of significance, most likely because of low power. Most participants were white British and females outnumbered males, and the authors suggested that clonal diversity may have been underestimated. After two AZD1222 doses, spike-specific TCR breadth and depth were significantly higher than at day 0 and than in MenACWY recipients. Because no samples from the day 14 peak response were available, repertoires could be characterized only after the peak T cell response.

As encoded in the germline V gene (reference sequence), CDR1 is LGHDT while CDR2 is YNNKEL. From its cysteine to its phenylalanine, the CDR3 spans 15 amino acids. Only the CDR3 part of the read is kept: 45 bases, read in frame from the first base. V is reduced by 4 bases and J by 11 bases, leaving a spacing of 23 bases between them. Sample: peripheral blood, taken on day 0 of AZD1222 vaccination. The TCR comes from an adult in good health. The chain couples TRBV3-1 (or the pseudogene TRBV3-2) to TRBJ1-1, with no D gene named confidently. The CDR3 reads as follows: CASSPNPGPPGRAFF. The DNA is TGTGCCAGCAGCCCTAACCCGGGTCCGCCGGGGAGGGCTTTCTTT.